Listed here is a single T cell receptor (beta chain). What it binds is not known. This sample was taken from a study of cytomegalovirus exposure and HLA in healthy donors. Study-level background: The 130 or so validation repertoires used the same platform as the approximately 670 first-cohort repertoires (as reported by a later analysis). Findings and limits, study-wide: Cytomegalovirus association was assigned to approximately 180 TCR beta chains. According to a later analysis, TCR clusters from the first cohort tended to co-occur in the 120 or so validation repertoires.

Only in-frame clones appear in the TCRdb table, and some are missing; sequencing was by immunoSEQ multiplex PCR. The repertoire consists of roughly 73,000 clones, with roughly 95% occurring once and the leading ten covering about 3.5%. The V and J ends lost 4 bases and 0 bases, in that order; junction bases with no gene match: 6. CDR3 size: 16 residues. Germline V lookup: CDR1 SGHRS, CDR2 YFSETQ. The receptor was isolated from a man aged 18 to 35 in good health and CMV-seronegative. Sample: PBMCs. This chain uses TRBV5-1 with TRBJ2-2, with TRBD1 matching over 7 bases. The CDR3 protein is CASSRFTGANTGELFF. The CDR3 DNA reads TGCGCCAGCAGCCGCTTCACAGGGGCGAACACCGGGGAGCTGTTTTTT. The whole variable domain, filled in from reference TRBV5-1 and TRBJ2-2, reads KAGVTQTPRYLIKTRGQQVTLSCSPISGHRSVSWYQQTPGQGLQFLFEYFSETQRNKGNFPGRFSGRQFSNSRSEMNVSTLELGDSALYLCASSRFTGANTGELFFGEGSRLTVL.